The 10 T cell receptor beta chains below were found in one sample sequenced in a study of T-cell memory formation after mild COVID-19. From the 5' RACE reads, TCRdb called clonotypes with MiXCR, one entry per CDR3 protein. The data hold about 360,000 distinct CDR3 sequences, with approximately 15% observed a single time. The sample was PBMCs or a T cell subset sorted from them (not recorded which). All receptors come from a man aged 18 to 29 who had mild COVID-19 (a few samples of this study predate the infection). Cell type and time point are not known.

Only a few counts were recorded for this clonotype. This sequence joins TRBV2 and TRBJ2-1; 10 positions agree with TRBD1. Germline loops: CDR1 SNHLY, CDR2 FYNNEI. J was trimmed by 4 bases and V by 4 bases; bases with no gene match: 4. The CDR3 length is 15 residues. The CDR3 is CASSGGDRGYNEQFF. CDR3 DNA sequence: TGTGCCAGCAGTGGAGGGGACAGGGGTTACAATGAGCAGTTCTTC.

This clonotype was picked up a small number of times. The chain recombines TRBV7-2 with TRBJ2-7; 7 nucleotides align to TRBD1. Looked up from germline, CDR1 is SGHTA and CDR2 is FQGNSA. The V and J ends lost 5 bases and 6 bases, in that order; junction bases with no gene match: 16. CDR3 size: 16 residues. CDR3 loop: CASSPNRDSILREQYF. The CDR3 DNA reads as TGTGCCAGCAGCCCCAACCGGGACAGCATACTTCGCGAGCAGTACTTC. The full variable domain, rest sourced from reference TRBV7-2 and TRBJ2-7, is GAGVSQSPSNKVTEKGKDVELRCDPISGHTALYWYRQSLGQGLEFLIYFQGNSAPDKSGLPSDRFSAERTGGSVSTLTIQRTQQEDSAVYLCASSPNRDSILREQYFGPGTRLTVT.

This clonotype was counted a few times. The junction and the germline gene differ at one end; a read error may be behind it. The rearrangement links TRBV20-1 to TRBJ2-7, with D tentatively TRBD1 or TRBD2 (5 bases each). Germline V gene lookup returns CDR1 DFQATT and CDR2 SNEGSKA (reference sequence). This CDR3 is built from 13 residues. The CDR3 loop reads CSARGVHSYEQYF. The CDR3 DNA is TGCAGTGCCAGAGGGGTCCACTCCTACGAGCAGTACTTC.

A few counts support this clonotype. The chain recombines TRBV7-2 with TRBJ1-2; D unresolved. The CDR3 length is 15 residues. V shed 5 bases and J shed 0 bases, with 13 bases lying between them. Germline V lookup: CDR1 SGHTA, CDR2 FQGNSA. CDR3 nucleotides: TGTGCCAGCAGCCTCTCACCAGTTTCTAACTATGGCTACACCTTC. This gives the protein CASSLSPVSNYGYTF.

This clonotype has a handful of counts. The rearrangement joins TRBV6-5 to TRBJ1-1, with TRBD1 as a possible D gene (6 bases). This CDR3 has 16 residues. V was trimmed by 0 bases and J by 4 bases, leaving 15 bases between them. Germline CDR1 MNHEY, CDR2 SVGAGI. CDR3 DNA sequence: TGTGCCAGCAGTTACTCGACTGGGGGCTCGGGCACTGAAGCTTTCTTT. It encodes CASSYSTGGSGTEAFF.

This chain joins TRBV19 and TRBJ2-3, with D maybe TRBD1 (5 bases). This CDR3 is built from 14 residues. Trimming cost V 9 bases and J 6 bases, with 19 bases left between them. The germline gives CDR1 LNHDA, CDR2 SQIVND (reference sequence). The CDR3 protein is CASSDSYQVDTQYF. CDR3 sequence (DNA): TGTGCCAGCTCTGACAGCTACCAAGTTGATACGCAGTATTTT.

This clonotype came up a few times. The chain combines TRBV24-1 with TRBJ2-5; TRBD2 might be the D (6 bases). There are 15 residues in the CDR3. Between the trimmed V and J ends, which lost 1 base and 1 base, there was a span of 9 bases. CDR1 and CDR2 from the germline V gene are KGHDR and SFDVKD. CDR3 bases: TGTGCCACCAGTGATTTCGGTAGCGGCCAAGAGACCCAGTACTTC. Translation: CATSDFGSGQETQYF.

This rearrangement joins TRBV6-2 or TRBV6-3 to TRBJ2-7; D possibly corresponds to TRBD1 (5 bases). From germline, CDR1 is MNHEY and CDR2 SVGEGT. The CDR3 has 12 residues. The V gene lost 5 bases and the J gene lost 4 bases, with 9 bases spanning the gap. In nucleotides, the CDR3 is TGTGCCAGCAGTCCAGGGTTTTACGAGCAGTACTTC. The encoded protein is CASSPGFYEQYF.

This clonotype has more than one count but fewer than ten. The genes are TRBV6-2 or TRBV6-3 and TRBJ1-1; no reliable D call. CDR3 size: 13 residues. Between the trimmed V and J ends, which lost 7 bases and 2 bases, there was a span of 11 bases. Germline CDR1 and CDR2: MNHEY and SVGEGT. DNA for the CDR3: TGTGCCAGCACCAGGACGGATAACACTGAAGCTTTCTTT. Protein product: CASTRTDNTEAFF.

This rearrangement joins TRBV6-2 or TRBV6-3 to TRBJ2-5, with a weak D call TRBD2 (6 bases). Germline V gives CDR1 MNHEY, CDR2 SVGEGT. V lost 2 bases and J 0 bases, leaving 10 bases between the germline ends. The CDR3 totals 15 residues. CDR3 nucleotides: TGTGCCAGCAGTTACGGAGCGGGCCACCAAGAGACCCAGTACTTC. It codes for CASSYGAGHQETQYF.